The sequence of this T cell receptor (beta chain) was determined in a study of Graves' ophthalmopathy and Graves' hyperthyroidism. RNA transcripts served as template for amplifying TCR beta CDR3 sequences. An initial RT-PCR round employing HTBI primers preceded a second-round multiplex PCR. TCRdb re-called the multiplex PCR reads through MiXCR, storing one row per CDR3 protein. The top ten hold around 3.3% of the sample, which has 650,000 to 800,000 distinct CDR3 sequences, over 40% seen once. Diagnosis relied on clinical symptoms, serum thyroxine, TRAb, thyroid ultrasound and orbital computed tomography. General study results and limits: Using a 13-signature model, the authors split ophthalmopathy from stable hyperthyroidism, with around 89% sensitivity and 81.08% specificity.

Germline V CDR1 and CDR2: SGHTA, FQGNSA. The CDR3 has 15 residues. V dropped 1 base and J dropped 6; count of bases not matched to a gene: 8. There are a few counts of this clonotype. Its specificity is not known. The sequenced sample consisted of peripheral blood. The chain carries TRBV7-2 and TRBJ2-7; TRBD2 matches 8 bases. This receptor was identified in an adult man with Graves' ophthalmopathy. DNA for the CDR3: TGTGCCAGCAGCTTAGAATCCAGCGGGAGACGCGAGCAGTACTTC. Residues: CASSLESSGRREQYF. The whole variable domain, remainder taken from reference TRBV7-2 and TRBJ2-7, is GAGVSQSPSNKVTEKGKDVELRCDPISGHTALYWYRQSLGQGLEFLIYFQGNSAPDKSGLPSDRFSAERTGGSVSTLTIQRTQQEDSAVYLCASSLESSGRREQYFGPGTRLTVT.